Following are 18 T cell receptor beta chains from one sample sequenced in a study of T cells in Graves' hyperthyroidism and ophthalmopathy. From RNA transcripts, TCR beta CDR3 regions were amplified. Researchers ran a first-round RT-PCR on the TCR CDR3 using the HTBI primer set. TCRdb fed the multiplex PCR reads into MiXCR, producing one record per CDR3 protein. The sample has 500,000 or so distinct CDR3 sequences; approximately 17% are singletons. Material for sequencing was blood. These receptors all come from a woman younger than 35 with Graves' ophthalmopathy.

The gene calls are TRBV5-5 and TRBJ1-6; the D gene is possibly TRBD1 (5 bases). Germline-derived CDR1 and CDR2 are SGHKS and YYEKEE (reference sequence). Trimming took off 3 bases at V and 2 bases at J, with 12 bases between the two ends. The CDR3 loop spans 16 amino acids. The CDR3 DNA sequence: TGTGCCAGCAGCTACCACAAGGGACCCTATAATTCACCCCTCCACTTT. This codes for CASSYHKGPYNSPLHF.

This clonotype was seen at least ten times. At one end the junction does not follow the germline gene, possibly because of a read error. CDR3 DNA: TGTGCCAGCAGTTTAAACGGCGAGCGGCCCCCCGCGACGCAGTATTTT. Residues: CASSLNGERPPATQYF. The V call is TRBV7-3, the J call TRBJ2-3, with a weak D call TRBD2 (5 bases). This CDR3 region has 16 residues. CDR1 and CDR2 from the germline V gene are SGHTA and FQGTGA.

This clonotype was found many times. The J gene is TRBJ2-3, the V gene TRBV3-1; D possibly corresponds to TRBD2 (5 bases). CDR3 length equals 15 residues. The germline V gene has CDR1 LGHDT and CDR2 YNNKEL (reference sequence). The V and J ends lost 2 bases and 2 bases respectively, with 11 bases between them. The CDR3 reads CASSQLRGDTDTQYF. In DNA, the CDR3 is TGTGCCAGCAGCCAACTACGGGGAGACACAGATACGCAGTATTTT.

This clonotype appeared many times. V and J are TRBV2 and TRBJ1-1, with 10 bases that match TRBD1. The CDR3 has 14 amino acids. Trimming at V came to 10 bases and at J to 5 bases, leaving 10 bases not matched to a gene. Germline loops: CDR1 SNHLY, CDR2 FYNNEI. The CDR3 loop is CAMSPGTGATEAFF. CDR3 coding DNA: TGTGCCATGTCCCCCGGGACAGGGGCTACTGAAGCTTTCTTT.

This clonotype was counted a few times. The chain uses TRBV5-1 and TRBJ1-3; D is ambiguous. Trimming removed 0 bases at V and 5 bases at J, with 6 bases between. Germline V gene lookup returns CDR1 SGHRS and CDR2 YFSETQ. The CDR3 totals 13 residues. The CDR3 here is CASSLDGRNTIYF. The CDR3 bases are TGCGCCAGCAGCTTGGACGGGAGAAACACCATATATTTT.

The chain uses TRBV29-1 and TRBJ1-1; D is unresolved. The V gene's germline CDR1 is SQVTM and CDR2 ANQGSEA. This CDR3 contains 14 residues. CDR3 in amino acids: CRAGGSSMNTEAFF. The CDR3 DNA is TGCAGAGCCGGAGGCAGTTCTATGAACACTGAAGCTTTCTTT.

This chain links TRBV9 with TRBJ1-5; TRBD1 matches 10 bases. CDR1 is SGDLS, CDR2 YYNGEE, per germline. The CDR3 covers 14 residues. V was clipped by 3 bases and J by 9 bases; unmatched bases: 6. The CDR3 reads CASSAGTGVRPQHF. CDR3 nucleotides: TGTGCCAGCAGCGCCGGGACAGGGGTCCGGCCCCAGCATTTT.

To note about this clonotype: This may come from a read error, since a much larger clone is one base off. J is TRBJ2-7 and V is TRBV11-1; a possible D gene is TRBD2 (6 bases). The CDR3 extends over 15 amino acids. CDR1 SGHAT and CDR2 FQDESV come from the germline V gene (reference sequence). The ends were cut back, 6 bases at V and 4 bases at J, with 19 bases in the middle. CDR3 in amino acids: CASSYGTGGAYEQYF. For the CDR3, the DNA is TGTGCCAGCAGTTACGGGACTGGCGGAGCTTACGAGCAGTACTTC.

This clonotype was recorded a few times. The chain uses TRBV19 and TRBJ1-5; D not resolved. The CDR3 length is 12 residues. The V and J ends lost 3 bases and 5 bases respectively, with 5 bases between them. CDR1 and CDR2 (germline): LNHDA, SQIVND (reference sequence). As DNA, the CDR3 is TGTGCCAGTAGTATCAGCGATCAGCCCCAGCATTTT. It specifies CASSISDQPQHF.

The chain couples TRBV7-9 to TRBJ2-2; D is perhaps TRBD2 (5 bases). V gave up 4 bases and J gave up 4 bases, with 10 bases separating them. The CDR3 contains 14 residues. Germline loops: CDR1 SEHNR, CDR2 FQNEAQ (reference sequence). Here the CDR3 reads CASSWGESTGELFF. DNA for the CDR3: TGTGCCAGCAGCTGGGGAGAAAGCACCGGGGAGCTGTTTTTT.

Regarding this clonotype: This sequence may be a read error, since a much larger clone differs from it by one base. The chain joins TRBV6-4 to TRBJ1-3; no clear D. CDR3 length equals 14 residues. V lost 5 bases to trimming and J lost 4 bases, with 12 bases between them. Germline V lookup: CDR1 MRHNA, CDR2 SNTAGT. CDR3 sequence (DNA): TGTGCCAGCAGTTACCCCGAGGAGGGAAACACCATATATTTT. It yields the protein CASSYPEEGNTIYF.

The CDR3 is CSASGTSGASEQYF. The CDR3 DNA sequence: TGCAGTGCTAGCGGGACTAGCGGAGCAAGTGAGCAGTACTTC. The chain carries TRBV20-1 and TRBJ2-7; 11 bases are shared with TRBD2. With V trimmed by 3 bases and J by 7 bases, 8 bases remained unmatched. The CDR3 contains 14 residues. The germline V gene has CDR1 DFQATT and CDR2 SNEGSKA (reference sequence).

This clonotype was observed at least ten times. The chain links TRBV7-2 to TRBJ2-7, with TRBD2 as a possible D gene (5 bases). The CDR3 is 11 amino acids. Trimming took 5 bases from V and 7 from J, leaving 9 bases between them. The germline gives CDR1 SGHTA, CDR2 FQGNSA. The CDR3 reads CASSPGWEQYF. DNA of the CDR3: TGTGCCAGCAGCCCGGGGTGGGAGCAGTACTTC. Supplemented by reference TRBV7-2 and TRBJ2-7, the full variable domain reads GAGVSQSPSNKVTEKGKDVELRCDPISGHTALYWYRQSLGQGLEFLIYFQGNSAPDKSGLPSDRFSAERTGGSVSTLTIQRTQQEDSAVYLCASSPGWEQYFGPGTRLTVT.

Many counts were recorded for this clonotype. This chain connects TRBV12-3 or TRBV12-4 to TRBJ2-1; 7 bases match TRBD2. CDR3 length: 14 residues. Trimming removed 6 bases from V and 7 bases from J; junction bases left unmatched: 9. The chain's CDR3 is CASSPGLVLNEQFF. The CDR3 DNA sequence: TGTGCCAGCAGCCCCGGACTAGTTCTTAATGAGCAGTTCTTC.

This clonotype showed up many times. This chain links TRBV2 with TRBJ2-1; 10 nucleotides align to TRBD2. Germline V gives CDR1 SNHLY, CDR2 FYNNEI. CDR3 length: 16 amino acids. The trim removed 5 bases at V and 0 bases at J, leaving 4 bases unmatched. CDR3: CASSNSGGISYNEQFF. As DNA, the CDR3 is TGTGCCAGCAGTAATAGCGGGGGGATCTCCTACAATGAGCAGTTCTTC.

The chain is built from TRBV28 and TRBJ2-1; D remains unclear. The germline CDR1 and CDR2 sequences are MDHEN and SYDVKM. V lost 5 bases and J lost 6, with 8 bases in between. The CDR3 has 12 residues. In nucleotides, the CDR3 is TGTGCCAGCAGTGAGCAGTCCAATGAGCAGTTCTTC. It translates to CASSEQSNEQFF.

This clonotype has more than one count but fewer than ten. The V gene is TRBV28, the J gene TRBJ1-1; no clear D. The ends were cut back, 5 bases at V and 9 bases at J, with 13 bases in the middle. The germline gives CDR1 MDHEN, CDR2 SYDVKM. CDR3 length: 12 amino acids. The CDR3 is CASSPLFVKAFF. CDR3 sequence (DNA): TGTGCCAGCAGTCCCCTCTTTGTTAAAGCTTTCTTT.

The CDR3 DNA follows: TGTGCCAGCAGTTTAACGGCGGGAGGGGCCTACAATGAGCAGTTCTTC. Amino acid sequence: CASSLTAGGAYNEQFF. This chain links TRBV28 with TRBJ2-1; 9 nucleotides line up with TRBD2. The germline V gene has CDR1 MDHEN and CDR2 SYDVKM. The CDR3 loop spans 16 amino acids. The V segment lost 2 bases and the J segment 2 bases; nucleotides outside the gene matches: 4. The variable domain in full, with the rest retrieved from reference TRBV28 and TRBJ2-1, is DVKVTQSSRYLVKRTGEKVFLECVQDMDHENMFWYRQDPGLGLRLIYFSYDVKMKEKGDIPEGYSVSREKKERFSLILESASTNQTSMYLCASSLTAGGAYNEQFFGPGTRLTVL.